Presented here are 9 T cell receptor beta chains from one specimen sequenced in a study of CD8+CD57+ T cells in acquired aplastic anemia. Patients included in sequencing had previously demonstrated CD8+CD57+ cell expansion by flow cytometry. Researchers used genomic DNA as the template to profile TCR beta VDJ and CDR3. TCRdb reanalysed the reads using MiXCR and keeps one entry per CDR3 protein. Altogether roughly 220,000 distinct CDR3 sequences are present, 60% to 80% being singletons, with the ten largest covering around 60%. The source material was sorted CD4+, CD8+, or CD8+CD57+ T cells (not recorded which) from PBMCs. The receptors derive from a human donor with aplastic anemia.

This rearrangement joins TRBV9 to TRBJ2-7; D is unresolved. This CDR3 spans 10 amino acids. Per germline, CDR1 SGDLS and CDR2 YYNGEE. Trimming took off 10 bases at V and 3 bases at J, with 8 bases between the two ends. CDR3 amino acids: CAGLIYEQYF. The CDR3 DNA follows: TGTGCCGGGTTAATCTACGAGCAGTACTTC.

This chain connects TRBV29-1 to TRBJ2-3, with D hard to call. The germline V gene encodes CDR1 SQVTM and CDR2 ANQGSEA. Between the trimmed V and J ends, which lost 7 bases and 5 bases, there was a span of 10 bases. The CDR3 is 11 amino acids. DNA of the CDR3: TGCAGCGGTGCTGGGGTAGATACGCAGTATTTT. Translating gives CSGAGVDTQYF.

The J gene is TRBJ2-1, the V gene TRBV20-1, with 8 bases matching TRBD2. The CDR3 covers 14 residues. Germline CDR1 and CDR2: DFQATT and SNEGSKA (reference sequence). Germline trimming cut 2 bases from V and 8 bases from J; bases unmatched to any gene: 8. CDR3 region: CSARKSGGLDEQFF. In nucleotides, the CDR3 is TGCAGTGCTAGAAAATCGGGGGGGCTGGATGAGCAGTTCTTC.

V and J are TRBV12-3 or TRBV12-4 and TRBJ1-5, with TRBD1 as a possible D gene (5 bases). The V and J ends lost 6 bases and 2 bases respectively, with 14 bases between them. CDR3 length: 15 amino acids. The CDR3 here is CASSPRGSRNQPQHF. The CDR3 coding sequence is TGTGCCAGCAGCCCCCGGGGCAGTCGCAATCAGCCCCAGCATTTT.

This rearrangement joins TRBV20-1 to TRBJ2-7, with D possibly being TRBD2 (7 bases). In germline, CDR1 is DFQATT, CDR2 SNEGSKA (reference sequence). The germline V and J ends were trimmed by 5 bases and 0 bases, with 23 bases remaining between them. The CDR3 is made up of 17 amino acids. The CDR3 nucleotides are TGCAGTGCTCAACCCAACCCCAAGGGGGGGAGCTCCTACGAGCAGTACTTC. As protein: CSAQPNPKGGSSYEQYF.

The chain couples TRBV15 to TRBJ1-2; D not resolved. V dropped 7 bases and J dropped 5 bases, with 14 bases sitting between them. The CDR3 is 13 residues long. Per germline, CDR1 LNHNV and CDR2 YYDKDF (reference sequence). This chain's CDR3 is CATTGGEDYGYTF. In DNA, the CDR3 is TGTGCCACCACAGGTGGGGAGGATTATGGCTACACCTTC.

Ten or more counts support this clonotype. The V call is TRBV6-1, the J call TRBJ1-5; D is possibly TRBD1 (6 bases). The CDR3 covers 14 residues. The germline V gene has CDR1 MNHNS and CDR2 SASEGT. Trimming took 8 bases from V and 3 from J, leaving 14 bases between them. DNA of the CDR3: TGTGCCAGCCAAACTGGACAGTTCAATCAGCCCCAGCATTTT. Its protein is CASQTGQFNQPQHF.

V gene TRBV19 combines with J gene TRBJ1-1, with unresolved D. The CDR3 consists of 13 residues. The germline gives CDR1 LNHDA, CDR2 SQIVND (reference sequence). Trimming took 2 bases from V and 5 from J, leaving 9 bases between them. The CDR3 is CASSIREMTEAFF. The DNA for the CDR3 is TGTGCCAGTAGTATACGGGAGATGACTGAAGCTTTCTTT.

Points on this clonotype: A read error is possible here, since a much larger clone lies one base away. CDR3 DNA: TGTGCCAGCAGCTTCTCTTGGGGGGACTTTTCGAGCACCGGGGAGCTGTTTTTT. As protein: CASSFSWGDFSSTGELFF. The gene calls are TRBV11-2 and TRBJ2-2; D possibly corresponds to TRBD2 (6 bases). This CDR3 contains 18 residues. From germline, CDR1 is SGHAT and CDR2 FQNNGV. Trimming took 3 bases from V and 4 from J, leaving 21 bases between them.